This T cell receptor (beta chain) is from a study of blood T cells in healthy people across ages. Whole-study context: Capturing about one barcoded beta molecule per two T cells was achieved by template switching. Notes on the study in general: A strong correlation between TCR beta diversity and naive T cell percentage was seen.

The germline gives CDR1 MGHRA, CDR2 YSYEKL. V dropped 2 bases and J dropped 4 bases, with 17 bases sitting between them. This CDR3 is 16 amino acids long. This clonotype has only a few counts. Its antigen is as yet unknown. Then a second PCR, running roughly 7 to 11 cycles, was carried out with a sample-barcoded 5' primer and a J-beta primer mix. In TCRdb, the 5' RACE reads were re-called with MiXCR into one record per CDR3 protein. Of roughly 800,000 distinct CDR3 sequences in the sample, around 25% were seen once. This sample was shared with a second study, whose subject was T cells of mothers and their children. That publication notes: A second PCR was performed with the M1S primer. This primer added sample barcodes and 2-4 random nucleotides.

The specimen sequenced was blood. This receptor was identified in a boy between 5 and 17 years old in good health. The chain has TRBV4-1 and TRBJ1-1, with D uncertain. In DNA form, the CDR3 reads TGCGCCAGCAGCCAAAGGCCGGGAACCTATGTCACTGAAGCTTTCTTT. Amino acids: CASSQRPGTYVTEAFF.